Sequencing of this TCR beta chain was carried out in a study of T cell responses to AZD1222 COVID-19 vaccine. Study-wide findings and caveats: After two AZD1222 doses, spike-specific TCR breadth and depth rose versus day 0.

On this clone itself: The target antigen is unknown.

Profiled with immunoSEQ multiplex PCR; TCRdb holds only in-frame clones, not every one. The table lists about 150,000 clones, just over 90% of them singletons. Germline-derived CDR1 and CDR2 are LGHNA and YSLEER. The germline V and J ends were trimmed by 1 base and 2 bases, with 15 bases remaining between them. This CDR3 has 16 residues. This chain connects TRBV4-3 to TRBJ2-7; tentative D call: TRBD1 (5 bases). Sequences were derived from peripheral blood, sampled on day 0 of AZD1222 vaccination. This TCR came from an adult in good health. CDR3 in DNA: TGCGCCAGCAGCCAAGTTGGCAGGGCCCTGACCTACGAGCAGTACTTC. This translates into CASSQVGRALTYEQYF.